This TCR beta chain originates from a study of blood T cell repertoires in COVID-19. Background on the study: The United States, Italy and Spain were the sources of the acute and convalescent COVID-19 samples. PBMCs, B-cell-depleted T cells, or T cells were the source of the cDNA or gDNA that made up the material.

Looked up from germline, CDR1 is SNHLY and CDR2 is FYNNEI. V dropped 11 bases and J dropped 1; count of bases not matched to a gene: 10. The CDR3 covers 14 residues. Study processing details: Reference gene primers were amplified, and this amplification served to estimate nucleated cell counts. Using immunoSEQ multiplex PCR, the repertoire was profiled, and TCRdb retains in-frame clones only, with some absent. That table gives V, J and clone size, and the DNA gave D and trimming. The sample carries 150,000 to 200,000 clones, just under 95% recorded once. Source material: peripheral blood. This TCR came from a woman between 50 and 59 years old with acute or convalescent COVID-19. The chain is built from TRBV2 and TRBJ1-1, with 7 positions matching TRBD1. In DNA form, the CDR3 reads TGTGCCGGCCAGAGAGGGACAGCGAACACTGAAGCTTTCTTT. Its protein product is CAGQRGTANTEAFF.